Listed here are 28 T cell receptor beta chains from one sample, sequenced in a study of response to subunit inactivated influenza vaccine. TCRdb reprocessed the RT-PCR reads with MiXCR, giving one entry per CDR3 protein. The sample records about 300,000 distinct CDR3 sequences, about a fifth being singletons. The sample was PBMCs from blood, taken less than 22 months after vaccination. The receptors come from a man between 45 and 75 years old who received an inactivated influenza vaccine.

This clonotype was counted between two and nine times. The rearrangement links TRBV10-2 to TRBJ1-2, with D hard to call. CDR1 is WSHSY, CDR2 SAAADI, per germline. V lost 0 bases and J 6 bases, leaving 5 bases between the germline ends. The CDR3 extends over 12 amino acids. CDR3 protein: CASSESWDGYTF. The CDR3 nucleotides are TGCGCCAGCAGTGAGTCGTGGGATGGCTACACCTTC.

This clonotype came up many times. The gene calls are TRBV6-1 and TRBJ1-1; D not certain. The CDR3 sequence is 14 residues long. Germline CDR1 MNHNS, CDR2 SASEGT. V gave up 7 bases and J gave up 6 bases, with 18 bases separating them. The CDR3 nucleotides are TGTGCCAGCACCCCCACCCCCAGGTACCCTGAAGCTTTCTTT. This translates into CASTPTPRYPEAFF.

V is TRBV6-1 and J is TRBJ1-2; tentatively, D is TRBD1 (6 bases). V dropped 6 bases and J dropped 0 bases, with 14 bases sitting between them. In germline, CDR1 is MNHNS, CDR2 SASEGT. The CDR3 loop spans 15 amino acids. The CDR3 spells CASSSWGQANYGYTF. The CDR3 DNA reads as TGTGCCAGCAGCTCTTGGGGACAAGCTAACTATGGCTACACCTTC.

There are a few counts of this clonotype. V usage is TRBV4-1 and J usage is TRBJ1-6; D call uncertain. Germline loops: CDR1 MGHRA, CDR2 YSYEKL. V shed 1 base and J shed 7 bases, with 11 bases lying between them. The CDR3 is made up of 15 amino acids. The CDR3 loop is CASSQAEGRNSPLHF. The DNA of the CDR3 is TGCGCCAGCAGCCAAGCAGAGGGCCGGAATTCACCCCTCCACTTT.

This clonotype was observed many times. The chain uses TRBV7-8 and TRBJ1-3; no clear D gene. This CDR3 spans 14 amino acids. V was pared by 5 bases and J by 4 bases, with 12 bases between. CDR1 is SGHVS and CDR2 is FQNEAQ in the germline V gene. CDR3 amino acids: CASSQRAFGNTIYF. CDR3 sequence (DNA): TGTGCCAGCAGCCAGCGCGCCTTCGGAAACACCATATATTTT.

This clonotype was counted only a few times. The chain links TRBV5-6 to TRBJ1-2, with 7 positions matching TRBD1. The CDR3 runs to 13 residues. Germline values: CDR1 SGHDT, CDR2 YYEEEE. The ends lost 3 bases at V and 7 bases at J; junction bases unmatched: 6. The CDR3: CASSWRGQSGYTF. Here the CDR3 DNA reads TGTGCCAGCAGCTGGAGGGGGCAGTCTGGCTACACCTTC.

The V gene is TRBV10-3, the J gene TRBJ2-6; D call uncertain. The germline CDR1 and CDR2 sequences are ENHRY and SYGVKD. V was cut by 6 bases and J by 0 bases, with 9 bases left in between. The CDR3 totals 15 residues. This CDR3 is CAIRTSTSGANVLTF. Here the CDR3 DNA reads TGTGCCATCAGGACATCGACCTCTGGGGCCAACGTCCTGACTTTC.

This clonotype was observed a handful of times. As DNA, the CDR3 is TGCAGTGCTAGAGGGCAGCCCAATCAGCCCCAGCATTTT. This sequence encodes CSARGQPNQPQHF. The chain uses TRBV20-1 and TRBJ1-5; no clear D. CDR3 length: 13 amino acids. Trimming pared 1 base from V and 3 bases from J, leaving 7 bases between. CDR1 is DFQATT and CDR2 is SNEGSKA in the germline V gene (reference sequence).

This clonotype was counted only a few times. The chain employs TRBV20-1 and TRBJ2-7; 8 nucleotides line up with TRBD1. V dropped 3 bases and J dropped 2; count of bases not matched to a gene: 3. The CDR3 covers 13 residues. Germline loops: CDR1 DFQATT, CDR2 SNEGSKA (reference sequence). The CDR3 region has the DNA TGCAGTGCTAGTTGGACAGGGACCTACGAGCAGTACTTC. It yields the protein CSASWTGTYEQYF.

V usage is TRBV18 and J usage is TRBJ1-1; 7 bases are a match to TRBD1. The CDR3 loop spans 15 amino acids. V trimming: 3 bases; J trimming: 0 bases; junction bases outside the gene matches: 4. Per germline, CDR1 KGHSH and CDR2 LQKENI. The CDR3 region is CASSPSQGMNTEAFF. As DNA, the CDR3 is TGTGCCAGCTCACCTTCACAGGGGATGAACACTGAAGCTTTCTTT.

There are many counts of this clonotype. CDR3 coding DNA: TGTGCCAGCAAAGGACAGGGAGCGAACACTGAAGCTTTCTTT. This translates into CASKGQGANTEAFF. The chain uses TRBV12-3 or TRBV12-4 and TRBJ1-1; 8 nucleotides agree with TRBD1. The CDR3 has 14 amino acids. V dropped 7 bases and J dropped 1; count of bases not matched to a gene: 5.

Many counts were recorded for this clonotype. The rearrangement joins TRBV15 to TRBJ2-7; D is tentatively TRBD1 or TRBD2 (5 bases each). Deletions cut 4 bases from V and 5 bases from J, with 21 bases between. The CDR3 extends over 16 amino acids. Per the germline V gene, CDR1 is LNHNV and CDR2 is YYDKDF (reference sequence). The CDR3 reads CATSTRGRESVNEQYF. DNA for the CDR3: TGTGCCACCAGCACCCGGGGCAGGGAGAGCGTAAACGAGCAGTACTTC.

This clonotype has a count of ten or more. V is TRBV5-1 and J is TRBJ1-1; D gene unclear. CDR1 and CDR2 (germline): SGHRS, YFSETQ. The CDR3 contains 11 residues. Trimming pared 5 bases from V and 3 bases from J, leaving 5 bases between. The CDR3 region is CASRSDTEAFF. In DNA, the CDR3 is TGCGCCAGCAGATCAGACACTGAAGCTTTCTTT.

On this clonotype: Its ends do not fully match the called genes, so a read error is possible. The genes are TRBV12-3 or TRBV12-4 and TRBJ1-5, with D possibly matching TRBD1 (6 bases). CDR3 length: 15 residues. CDR3 sequence: CASSLYEGDNQPEHF. Here the CDR3 DNA reads TGTGCCAGCAGTTTATACGAAGGGGACAATCAGCCCGAGCATTTT.

The CDR3 here is CASSYGAGGSYEQYF. The CDR3 nucleotides are TGTGCCAGCAGTTACGGGGCAGGGGGCTCCTACGAGCAGTACTTC. The chain couples TRBV6-5 to TRBJ2-7; 7 positions agree with TRBD1. CDR3 length: 15 amino acids. Germline CDR1 reads MNHEY; CDR2 reads SVGAGI. V was clipped by 2 bases and J by 0 bases; unmatched bases: 4.

This chain uses TRBV28 with TRBJ1-1, with D maybe TRBD1 (5 bases). Germline loops: CDR1 MDHEN, CDR2 SYDVKM. V was pared by 8 bases and J by 4 bases, with 17 bases between. This CDR3 has 14 amino acids. The DNA for the CDR3 is TGTGCCAGCCTGACGTCGGGGGTGGGCACTGAAGCTTTCTTT. Its protein is CASLTSGVGTEAFF.

The rearrangement links TRBV6-2 or TRBV6-3 to TRBJ2-5; no definite D call. Trimming stripped 7 bases from V and 2 bases from J, with 14 bases between. Germline CDR1 MNHEY, CDR2 SVGEGT. The CDR3 totals 14 residues. Written as DNA, the CDR3 is TGTGCCAGCAACTTACCCGGAGCTCAAGAGACCCAGTACTTC. This codes for CASNLPGAQETQYF.

The V and J genes are TRBV15 and TRBJ2-7; D unresolved. V was cut by 2 bases and J by 3 bases, with 8 bases left in between. The germline V gene encodes CDR1 LNHNV and CDR2 YYDKDF (reference sequence). This CDR3 is 13 amino acids long. CDR3 DNA sequence: TGTGCCACCAGCAGAAGACTGAACTACGAGCAGTACTTC. Its translation: CATSRRLNYEQYF.

The CDR3 loop is CASSKGRQYYDQPQHF. The CDR3 DNA follows: TGTGCCAGTAGTAAGGGGCGGCAATATTACGATCAGCCCCAGCATTTT. The chain uses TRBV19 and TRBJ1-5; the D gene is possibly TRBD1 (5 bases). CDR3 length equals 16 residues. Trimming cost V 4 bases and J 5 bases, with 18 bases left between them. The germline V gene has CDR1 LNHDA and CDR2 SQIVND (reference sequence).

This clonotype was counted many times. V is TRBV6-1 and J is TRBJ1-2, with a possible D match to TRBD1 (5 bases). CDR1 is MNHNS and CDR2 is SASEGT in the germline V gene. This CDR3 is built from 16 residues. Trimming left V 6 bases short and J 7 bases short, with 24 bases between. Here the CDR3 DNA reads TGTGCCAGCAGGCCCCCTGAGGGGCGCGTTTCTCGTGGCTACACCTTC. Its protein is CASRPPEGRVSRGYTF.

This clonotype occurred a few times. The V and J genes are TRBV5-5 and TRBJ1-1; TRBD1 is a possible D gene (6 bases). Trimming shortened V by 0 bases and J by 4 bases, and 13 bases separated the two germline ends. The CDR3 is made up of 15 amino acids. CDR1 and CDR2 (germline): SGHKS, YYEKEE (reference sequence). CDR3 sequence reads: CASSLVGVTGTEAFF. The CDR3 region has the DNA TGTGCCAGCAGCTTGGTCGGGGTGACAGGCACTGAAGCTTTCTTT.

This clonotype was observed a handful of times. This rearrangement joins TRBV12-3 or TRBV12-4 to TRBJ1-6; D remains ambiguous. This CDR3 is 12 amino acids long. The germline V and J ends were trimmed by 6 bases and 13 bases, with 13 bases remaining between them. For the CDR3, the DNA is TGTGCCAGCAGGGACGGCTTTAGCCCCCTCCACTTT. This encodes CASRDGFSPLHF.

This clonotype turned up a few times. This rearrangement joins TRBV2 to TRBJ2-5, with 8 positions matching TRBD1. CDR1 and CDR2 from the germline V gene are SNHLY and FYNNEI. The CDR3 sequence is 15 residues long. J gave up 5 bases and V 5 bases, and 10 bases lay outside the gene matches. Here the CDR3 DNA reads TGTGCCAGCAGTCCGCAGGGGGCTGGGGATGAGACCCAGTACTTC. Amino acids: CASSPQGAGDETQYF.

This clonotype has a handful of counts. This rearrangement joins TRBV7-8 to TRBJ1-5, with D perhaps matching TRBD1 (5 bases). The V gene lost 4 bases and the J gene lost 6 bases, with 22 bases spanning the gap. The CDR3 has 17 amino acids. Germline V gene data show CDR1 as SGHVS and CDR2 as FQNEAQ. CDR3 residues: CASSSALRQNVGQPQHF. CDR3 in DNA: TGTGCCAGCAGCTCAGCGTTGAGACAGAACGTCGGTCAGCCCCAGCATTTT.

This clonotype has more than one count but fewer than ten. The chain has TRBV6-1 and TRBJ1-2; maybe TRBD1 (6 bases). CDR1 MNHNS and CDR2 SASEGT come from the germline V gene. V was pared by 2 bases and J by 5 bases, with 24 bases between. The CDR3 spans 18 residues. The CDR3 loop is CASSEMVWTVGSRYGYTF. The DNA of the CDR3 is TGTGCCAGCAGTGAAATGGTCTGGACAGTTGGAAGTAGGTATGGCTACACCTTC.

The V and J genes are TRBV7-9 and TRBJ1-6; no definite D call. The V end was cut by 11 bases, the J end by 7 bases, with 15 bases between. The V gene's germline CDR1 is SEHNR and CDR2 FQNEAQ (reference sequence). The CDR3 consists of 13 residues. As DNA, the CDR3 is TGTGCCTCGACGGGAATAATGAATTCACCCCTCCACTTT. Encoded protein: CASTGIMNSPLHF.

The CDR3 DNA follows: TGTGCCAGCAGCCCGTCGGGAGGTACTAATGAAAAACTGTTTTTT. This sequence encodes CASSPSGGTNEKLFF. V gene TRBV4-2 combines with J gene TRBJ1-4; D is undetermined. The CDR3 runs to 15 residues. Trimming removed 4 bases at V and 2 bases at J, with 11 bases between. Germline values: CDR1 LGHNA, CDR2 YNFKEQ.

The table lists this clonotype with a few counts. The gene calls are TRBV4-3 and TRBJ1-6; D is unclear. Germline V gives CDR1 LGHNA, CDR2 YSLEER. This CDR3 spans 14 amino acids. Trimming stripped 3 bases from V and 4 bases from J, with 7 bases between. The CDR3 spells CASSQARYNSPLHF. The CDR3 nucleotides read TGCGCCAGCAGCCAGGCGAGGTATAATTCACCCCTCCACTTT.